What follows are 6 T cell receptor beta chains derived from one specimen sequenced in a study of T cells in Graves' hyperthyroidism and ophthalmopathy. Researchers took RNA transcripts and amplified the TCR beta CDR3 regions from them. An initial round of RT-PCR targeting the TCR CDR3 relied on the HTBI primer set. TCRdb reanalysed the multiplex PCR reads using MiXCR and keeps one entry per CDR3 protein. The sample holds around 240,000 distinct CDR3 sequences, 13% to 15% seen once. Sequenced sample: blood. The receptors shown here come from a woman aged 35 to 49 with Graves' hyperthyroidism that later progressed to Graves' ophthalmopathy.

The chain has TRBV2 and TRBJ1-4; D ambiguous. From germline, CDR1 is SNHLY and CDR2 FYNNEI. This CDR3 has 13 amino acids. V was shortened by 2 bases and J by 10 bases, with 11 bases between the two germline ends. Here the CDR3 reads CASSETPTGKLFF. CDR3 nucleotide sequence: TGTGCCAGCAGTGAAACCCCGACCGGAAAACTGTTTTTT.

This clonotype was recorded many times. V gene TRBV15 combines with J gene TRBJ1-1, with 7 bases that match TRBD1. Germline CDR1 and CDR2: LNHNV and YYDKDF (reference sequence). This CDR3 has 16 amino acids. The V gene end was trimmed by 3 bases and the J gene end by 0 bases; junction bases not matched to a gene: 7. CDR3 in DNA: TGTGCCACCAGCAGCCGTCCGGGACAGATGAACACTGAAGCTTTCTTT. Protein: CATSSRPGQMNTEAFF.

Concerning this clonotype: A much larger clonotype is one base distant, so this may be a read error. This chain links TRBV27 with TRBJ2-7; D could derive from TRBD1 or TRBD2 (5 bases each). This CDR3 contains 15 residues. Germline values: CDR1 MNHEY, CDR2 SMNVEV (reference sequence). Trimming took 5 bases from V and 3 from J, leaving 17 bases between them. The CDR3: CASSRGRTGRYEQYF. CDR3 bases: TGTGCCAGCAGTCGGGGCCGAACGGGACGCTACGAGCAGTACTTC.

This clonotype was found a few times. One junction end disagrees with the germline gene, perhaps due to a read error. CDR3 amino acids: CASSWFAREYGQYF. The CDR3 DNA sequence: TGTGCCAGCAGTTGGTTCGCCAGGGAGTACGGGCAGTACTTC. This sequence joins TRBV28 and TRBJ2-7; the D call may be TRBD1 or TRBD2 (5 bases each). Germline CDR1 is MDHEN and CDR2 is SYDVKM. The CDR3 is 14 amino acids.

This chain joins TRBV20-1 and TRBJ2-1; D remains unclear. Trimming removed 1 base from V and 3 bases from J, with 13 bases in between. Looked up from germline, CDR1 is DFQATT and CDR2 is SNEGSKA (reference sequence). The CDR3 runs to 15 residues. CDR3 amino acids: CSARVLVLGYNEQFF. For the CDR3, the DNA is TGCAGTGCTAGAGTACTGGTGTTGGGCTACAATGAGCAGTTCTTC.

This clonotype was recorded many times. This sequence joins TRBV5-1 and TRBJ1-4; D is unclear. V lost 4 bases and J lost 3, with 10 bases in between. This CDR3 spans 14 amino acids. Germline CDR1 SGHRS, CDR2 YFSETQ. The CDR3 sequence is CASSESRANEKLFF. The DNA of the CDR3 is TGCGCCAGCAGCGAATCGAGGGCTAATGAAAAACTGTTTTTT.